One and the same sample provided the 26 T cell receptor beta chains below, sequenced in a study of blood T cell repertoires in COVID-19. The protocol was immunoSEQ multiplex PCR, while the TCRdb copy is restricted to in-frame clones and leaves out a portion. This table holds over 150,000 clones, approximately 84% found once. Sequences were obtained from PBMCs or T cells enriched from blood (not recorded which). These receptors originate from a woman in her twenties or thirties who had recovered from COVID-19.

The rearrangement joins TRBV7-2 to TRBJ1-1; TRBD1 matches at 7 bases. The V segment lost 5 bases and the J segment 1 base; nucleotides outside the gene matches: 7. CDR3 length equals 15 residues. Germline CDR1 and CDR2: SGHTA and FQGNSA. The CDR3 nucleotides read TGTGCCAGCAGCGTTACAGGGGAGTGGAACACTGAAGCTTTCTTT. Residues: CASSVTGEWNTEAFF.

This sequence joins TRBV6-5 and TRBJ1-2, with D tentatively TRBD1 (5 bases). The CDR3 spans 13 residues. Germline CDR1 reads MNHEY; CDR2 reads SVGAGI. V was shortened by 2 bases and J by 6 bases, with 10 bases between the two germline ends. The CDR3 loop reads CASSYGGVNGYTF. The CDR3 DNA is TGTGCCAGCAGTTACGGGGGGGTGAATGGCTACACCTTC.

The rearrangement uses TRBV24-1 and TRBJ1-5, with 8 bases fitting TRBD1. Looked up from germline, CDR1 is KGHDR and CDR2 is SFDVKD. With 3 bases clipped from V and 11 bases from J, the junction kept 11 bases outside the gene matches. CDR3 length: 15 residues. The CDR3 bases are TGTGCCACCAGTGATGGGAAGGACAGGGTCGAGGCCCAGCATTTT. It translates to CATSDGKDRVEAQHF.

The rearrangement uses TRBV5-6 and TRBJ2-1; the D gene is possibly TRBD1 (6 bases). V was trimmed by 4 bases and J by 4 bases, leaving 12 bases between them. Germline CDR1 SGHDT, CDR2 YYEEEE. This CDR3 region has 14 residues. CDR3 in DNA: TGTGCCAGCAGCCCGATGGACAGATACAATGAGCAGTTCTTC. Amino acids: CASSPMDRYNEQFF.

This rearrangement joins TRBV12-3 or TRBV12-4 to TRBJ2-5, with 7 bases matching TRBD2. V shed 1 base and J 5 bases; nucleotides not matched to a gene: 1. The CDR3 has 13 residues. The CDR3 sequence: CASSLDGGETQYF. DNA of the CDR3: TGTGCCAGCAGTTTAGACGGGGGGGAGACCCAGTACTTC.

The chain joins TRBV7-2 to TRBJ2-2; 8 positions agree with TRBD2. The germline CDR1 and CDR2 sequences are SGHTA and FQGNSA. The CDR3 has 16 amino acids. V lost 0 bases, J lost 2 bases, and 2 bases stayed unmatched. The CDR3 reads CASSLAGLGNTGELFF. The CDR3 coding sequence is TGTGCCAGCAGCTTAGCGGGACTAGGAAACACCGGGGAGCTGTTTTTT.

This chain uses TRBV11-2 with TRBJ2-1; 8 bases are shared with TRBD2. The length of the CDR3 is 18 residues. Germline lookup yields CDR1 SGHAT and CDR2 FQNNGV. The trim removed 2 bases at V and 8 bases at J, leaving 17 bases unmatched. In DNA form, the CDR3 reads TGTGCCAGCAGCTTATGGGATCCGGGACGGGGGGGCCGGGATGAGCAGTTCTTC. Its translation is CASSLWDPGRGGRDEQFF.

This chain links TRBV6-5 with TRBJ2-7; D might be TRBD2 (6 bases). Trimming stripped 6 bases from V and 3 bases from J, with 15 bases between. CDR1 is MNHEY, CDR2 SVGAGI, per germline. CDR3 size: 14 residues. Here the CDR3 reads CASRRARRGYEQYV. The CDR3 DNA sequence: TGTGCCAGCAGGAGGGCGAGGAGGGGCTACGAGCAGTACGTC.

The CDR3 DNA sequence: TGTGCCAGCACCCCGCGGGGGACTGAAGCTTTCTTT. Amino acid sequence: CASTPRGTEAFF. This chain connects TRBV5-4 to TRBJ1-1; a possible D gene is TRBD1 (5 bases). Per germline, CDR1 SGHNT and CDR2 YYREEE (reference sequence). The CDR3 is 12 residues long. Trimming stripped 6 bases from V and 5 bases from J, with 11 bases between.

CDR3 region: CASSLTGGNQPQHF. The CDR3 nucleotides read TGTGCCAGCAGTCTTACAGGGGGCAATCAGCCCCAGCATTTT. This chain joins TRBV6-5 and TRBJ1-5; 7 nucleotides align to TRBD1. Germline loops: CDR1 MNHEY, CDR2 SVGAGI. This CDR3 has 14 amino acids. Trimming cost V 5 bases and J 2 bases; bases outside gene matches: 3.

The chain couples TRBV9 to TRBJ1-3, with D possibly matching TRBD1 (5 bases). The CDR3 is 16 amino acids. V was pared by 0 bases and J by 5 bases, with 15 bases between. Germline V gene lookup returns CDR1 SGDLS and CDR2 YYNGEE. As DNA, the CDR3 is TGTGCCAGCAGCGTAGAGGGAAGGGGCTTACGAAACACCATATATTTT. This encodes CASSVEGRGLRNTIYF.

The CDR3 loop is CATYSSGTDTQYF. The CDR3 coding sequence is TGTGCCACCTACAGCTCGGGGACAGATACGCAGTATTTT. The rearrangement joins TRBV10-3 to TRBJ2-3, with D possibly being TRBD2 (5 bases). The CDR3 is 13 amino acids. Germline assignment: CDR1 ENHRY and CDR2 SYGVKD. V shed 10 bases and J shed 3 bases, with 14 bases lying between them.

This clone was seen a few times. This chain connects TRBV3-1 (or the pseudogene TRBV3-2) to TRBJ1-6; 10 nucleotides agree with TRBD1. Unmatched junction bases numbered 10, after V lost 4 bases and J lost 13 bases. Germline V gene data show CDR1 as LGHDT and CDR2 as YNNKEL (reference sequence). This CDR3 is 15 amino acids long. The CDR3: CASSLPDRGPQPLHF. CDR3 DNA: TGTGCCAGCAGCCTTCCCGACAGGGGGCCTCAGCCCCTCCACTTT.

V gene TRBV20-1 combines with J gene TRBJ1-2, with a tentative D call TRBD1 (5 bases). Germline assignment: CDR1 DFQATT and CDR2 SNEGSKA (reference sequence). CDR3 length equals 11 residues. V lost 6 bases to trimming and J lost 8 bases, with 13 bases between them. CDR3 in amino acids: CSAQGTKGYTF. The CDR3 nucleotides read TGCAGTGCCCAGGGAACGAAGGGCTACACCTTC.

The chain combines TRBV6-2 or TRBV6-3 with TRBJ1-2; D unclear. The CDR3 covers 13 residues. Germline V gives CDR1 MNHEY, CDR2 SVGEGT. With 2 bases removed from V and 4 bases from J, the gap between germline ends came to 8 bases. The CDR3 DNA sequence: TGTGCCAGCAGTTACCCGAAGAGCTATGGCTACACCTTC. It specifies CASSYPKSYGYTF.

The V and J genes are TRBV7-2 and TRBJ2-3, with 15 bases fitting TRBD2. The CDR3 spans 16 residues. Trimming cost V 5 bases and J 6 bases; bases outside gene matches: 6. Germline values: CDR1 SGHTA, CDR2 FQGNSA. CDR3 nucleotides: TGTGCCAGCAGCACGGGACTAGCGGGGGGAGGGGATACGCAGTATTTT. Protein: CASSTGLAGGGDTQYF.

V is TRBV6-5 and J is TRBJ1-4; 9 positions agree with TRBD1. With 8 bases clipped from V and 3 bases from J, the junction kept 10 bases outside the gene matches. This CDR3 has 16 residues. Germline assignment: CDR1 MNHEY and CDR2 SVGAGI. CDR3: CASGHSRDRANEKLFF. The CDR3 DNA sequence: TGTGCCAGCGGTCACTCCCGGGACAGGGCTAATGAAAAACTGTTTTTT.

This clone was found a few times. The chain links TRBV14 to TRBJ1-2, with 8 bases aligning to TRBD1. V was pared by 5 bases and J by 8 bases, with 7 bases of the junction left unmatched. The CDR3 has 13 residues. Germline values: CDR1 SGHDN, CDR2 FVKESK. CDR3 protein: CASSSRQGNGYTF. Here the CDR3 DNA reads TGTGCCAGCAGCTCCCGACAGGGGAACGGCTACACCTTC. Drawing the rest from reference TRBV14 and TRBJ1-2, the complete variable domain is EAGVTQFPSHSVIEKGQTVTLRCDPISGHDNLYWYRRVMGKEIKFLLHFVKESKQDESGMPNNRFLAERTGGTYSTLKVQPAELEDSGVYFCASSSRQGNGYTFGSGTRLTVV.

As regards this clone: Germline and junction disagree at one end, which may indicate a read error. The chain uses TRBV19 and TRBJ1-1; 12 nucleotides line up with TRBD1. Germline CDR1 and CDR2: LNHDA and SQIVND (reference sequence). This CDR3 spans 13 amino acids. For the CDR3, the DNA is TGTGCCAGTAGTATTACCGGGACAGGGGGCCCGAGGTTC. This sequence encodes CASSITGTGGPRF.

In DNA, the CDR3 is TGCAGTGCATTGAGAGATACGCAGTATTTT. It yields the protein CSALRDTQYF. The chain carries TRBV20-1 and TRBJ2-3; no firm D call. Germline V lookup: CDR1 DFQATT, CDR2 SNEGSKA (reference sequence). V lost 6 bases to trimming and J lost 5 bases, with 6 bases between them. The CDR3 has 10 amino acids.

This clone showed up just once. The genes are TRBV5-1 and TRBJ1-5; D gene ambiguous. Trimming shortened V by 1 base and J by 1 base, and 9 bases separated the two germline ends. CDR3 length: 15 amino acids. The germline CDR1 and CDR2 sequences are SGHRS and YFSETQ. The CDR3 DNA reads as TGCGCCAGCAGCTTGTCCGGGTTGAGCAATCAGCCCCAGCATTTT. It specifies CASSLSGLSNQPQHF.

The rearrangement uses TRBV28 and TRBJ1-4, with 7 positions matching TRBD1. The CDR3 has 16 residues. The junction had 7 bases not matched to a gene; V was cut back by 2 bases and J by 4 bases. Germline V gives CDR1 MDHEN, CDR2 SYDVKM. CDR3 sequence (DNA): TGTGCCAGCAGTTTAAGTAGGGCAGGGGGTAATGAAAAACTGTTTTTT. This encodes CASSLSRAGGNEKLFF.

Comment on this clone: At one end, the junction sequence differs from germline, possibly due to a read error. The V gene is TRBV5-6, the J gene TRBJ2-7; 9 bases are shared with TRBD2. The germline V gene has CDR1 SGHDT and CDR2 YYEEEE. The CDR3 contains 11 residues. The CDR3 sequence is CASSRGTSCHF. Here the CDR3 DNA reads TGTGCCAGCAGCCGAGGGACTAGCTGCCACTTC.

This clone was counted only a few times. The chain combines TRBV21-1 with TRBJ1-5; the DNA was not used to check the table's D call, TRBD1. TRBV21-1 is a listed pseudogene. This CDR3 has 14 amino acids. CDR3 DNA: TGTGCCAGCAGACACAGGGGATGGAATCAGCCCCAGCATTTT. Its protein product is CASRHRGWNQPQHF.

The chain employs TRBV5-1 and TRBJ1-4; maybe TRBD1 (6 bases). The CDR3 loop spans 14 amino acids. Germline CDR1 SGHRS, CDR2 YFSETQ. Trimming left V 3 bases short and J 7 bases short, with 13 bases between. For the CDR3, the DNA is TGCGCCAGCAGCTCACAGGGTGGCCCTGAAAAACTGTTTTTT. Amino acid sequence: CASSSQGGPEKLFF.

The V and J genes are TRBV7-3 and TRBJ2-1, with 12 bases matching TRBD2. This CDR3 is 16 amino acids long. CDR1 is SGHTA, CDR2 FQGTGA, per germline. Germline trimming cut 2 bases from V and 5 bases from J; bases unmatched to any gene: 4. The CDR3 bases are TGTGCCAGCAGCTTATCTAGCGGGAGGGCCGACAATGAGCAGTTCTTC. It codes for CASSLSSGRADNEQFF.